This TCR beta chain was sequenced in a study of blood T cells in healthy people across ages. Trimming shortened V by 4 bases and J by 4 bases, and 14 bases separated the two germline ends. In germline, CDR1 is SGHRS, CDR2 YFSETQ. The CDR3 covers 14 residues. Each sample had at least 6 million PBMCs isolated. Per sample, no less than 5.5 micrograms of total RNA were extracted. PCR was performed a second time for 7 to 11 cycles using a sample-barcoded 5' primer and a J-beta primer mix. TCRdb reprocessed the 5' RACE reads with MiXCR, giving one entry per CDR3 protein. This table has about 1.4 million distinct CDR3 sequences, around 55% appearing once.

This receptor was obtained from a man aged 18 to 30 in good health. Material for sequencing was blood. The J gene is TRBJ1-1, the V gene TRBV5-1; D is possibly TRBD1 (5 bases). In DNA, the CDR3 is TGCGCCAGCAGCCCGGATTATAGGGGCACTGAAGCTTTCTTT. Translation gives CASSPDYRGTEAFF.